This TCR beta chain was profiled in a study of blood T cell repertoires in COVID-19. As for the study in general: The analysed material was cDNA or gDNA that came from T cells, B-cell-depleted T cells, or PBMCs.

Those enrolled, adults aged roughly 18 to 95 years, came from around 25 US areas. In assigning cohorts, the study relied on participant-reported clinical history. In the study's own analysis: Amplification of reference gene primers provided the estimated nucleated cell counts. Generated by immunoSEQ multiplex PCR, the TCRdb table keeps only in-frame clones and is missing some. From that table come the V and J calls and clone size; the DNA was used to work out D and trimming. The table has about 140,000 clones, roughly 84% seen once. V lost 5 bases, J lost 5 bases, and 15 bases lay in between. The CDR3 covers 14 residues. The V gene's germline CDR1 is MDHEN and CDR2 SYDVKM.

The V gene is TRBV28, the J gene TRBJ1-1; D is possibly TRBD1 (6 bases). The sequence came from a man aged 40-49 years with acute COVID-19. The source material was PBMCs or T cells enriched from blood (not recorded which). The CDR3 protein is CASSSQGLSTEAFF. CDR3 coding DNA: TGTGCCAGCAGTAGTCAGGGGCTGAGTACTGAAGCTTTCTTT.